The 5 T cell receptor beta chains below come from one sample, sequenced in a study of shared clonotypes between healthy human individuals. Profiling relied on immunoSEQ multiplex PCR, and the TCRdb table lists in-frame clones only, not all of them. The top ten hold under 2% of the sample, which has about 1.9 million clones, around 93% seen once. Terminally differentiated effector memory CD45RA+ cells were excluded by CCR7 positive selection of CD45RO-negative cells. Sequences were obtained from naive CD8+ T cells from PBMCs. These receptors came from a man aged 18 to 29 in good health. Some clones in this sample may be carry-over from other donors' samples.

This chain joins TRBV7-2 and TRBJ2-7; TRBD2 aligns across 10 bases. The CDR3 consists of 14 residues. Per the germline V gene, CDR1 is SGHTA and CDR2 is FQGNSA. The V and J ends lost 5 bases and 6 bases, in that order; junction bases with no gene match: 7. In DNA form, the CDR3 reads TGTGCCAGCAGCCCGGGACTAGCGTTAATCGAGCAGTACTTC. Translation: CASSPGLALIEQYF.

V and J are TRBV11-2 and TRBJ2-7, with 8 positions matching TRBD1. Per germline, CDR1 SGHAT and CDR2 FQNNGV. J gave up 3 bases and V 5 bases, and 18 bases lay outside the gene matches. This CDR3 comprises 18 residues. The CDR3 bases are TGTGCCAGCAGCCCTGGTCGGGGGATGGGACAGGTGAACTACGAGCAGTACTTC. Amino acid sequence: CASSPGRGMGQVNYEQYF.

The rearrangement links TRBV6-6 to TRBJ2-7; a weak D match, TRBD1 (5 bases). V lost 2 bases, J lost 1 base, and 6 bases lay in between. CDR3 size: 13 residues. Germline lookup yields CDR1 MNHNY and CDR2 SVGAGI (reference sequence). DNA of the CDR3: TGTGCCAGCAGTTACACAGGATCCTACGAGCAGTACTTC. Translated, it gives CASSYTGSYEQYF.

The chain is built from TRBV11-2 and TRBJ2-1, with 9 bases identical to TRBD1. This CDR3 comprises 12 residues. Germline V CDR1 and CDR2: SGHAT, FQNNGV. V dropped 6 bases and J dropped 8; count of bases not matched to a gene: 2. CDR3 sequence: CASSTGGHEQFF. CDR3 sequence (DNA): TGTGCCAGCAGTACAGGGGGCCATGAGCAGTTCTTC.

The chain joins TRBV10-3 to TRBJ2-7, with 11 bases identical to TRBD1. In germline, CDR1 is ENHRY, CDR2 SYGVKD. V was pared by 7 bases and J by 5 bases, with 13 bases of the junction left unmatched. The CDR3 has 16 residues. The CDR3 nucleotides are TGTGCCATCAATCGGCAGTCCGGACAGGGGGCCAACGAGCAGTACTTC. It specifies CAINRQSGQGANEQYF.